These T cell receptor beta chains were read from a single sample in a study of response to subunit inactivated influenza vaccine. Via MiXCR, TCRdb re-called the RT-PCR reads, giving one row per CDR3 protein. Among about 570,000 distinct CDR3 sequences, approximately 10% were seen once, and the ten largest hold approximately 11%. This same sample was also part of a study on T cells expressing NK-cell markers.

The material sequenced was PBMCs from blood, taken on the day of vaccination. The receptors were sampled from a man between 45 and 60 years old who received an inactivated influenza vaccine. The CDR3 runs from the conserved cysteine through the conserved F or W. The D gene is left open where the match is weak. Not every row has a clone size; where given, it reads once, few, many or a size class.

TRBD2	TRBV9	few	TRBJ2-5	TGTGCCAGCAGCGCGATCGGACTAGCGGAGACCCAGTACTTC	CASSAIGLAETQYF
TRBD2	TRBV5-1	NA	TRBJ2-1	TGCGCCAGCAGCTTGGCCGAACTAGCGGGAGCTGGGGCACAGAGCTCCTACAATGAGCAGTTCTTC	CASSLAELAGAGAQSSYNEQFF
TRBD1	TRBV20-1	many	TRBJ1-5	TGCAGTGCTAGATTCCAGGGGGGATTTAATCAGCCCCAGCATTTT	CSARFQGGFNQPQHF
NA	TRBV19	few	TRBJ2-5	TGTGCCAGTAGTCAGACCCAGTACTTC	CASSQTQYF
TRBD1	TRBV11-2	NA	TRBJ2-6	TGTGCCAGCAGCTCCTTGGGCAGGGGGCGGTCTGGGGCCAACGTCCTGACTTTC	CASSSLGRGRSGANVLTF
NA	TRBV18	few	TRBJ2-7	TGTGCCAGCTCACCAATAGAGGGCTACGAGCAGTACTTC	CASSPIEGYEQYF
NA	TRBV6-2/TRBV6-3	NA	TRBJ2-7	TGTGCCAGCAGGGGCGAAGGACTTCTCGAGCAGTACTTC	CASRGEGLLEQYF
NA	TRBV5-1	few	TRBJ1-2	TGCGCCAGCAGTTGGTTAGCAGCGGATGGCTACACCTTC	CASSWLAADGYTF
NA	TRBV5-1	NA	TRBJ2-3	TGCGCCAGCAGAACAGCAACTAGCACAGATACGCAGTATTTT	CASRTATSTDTQYF
NA	TRBV5-5	few	TRBJ2-5	TGTGCCAGCAGCTTGGAACCTTGGGAAGAGACCCAGTACTTC	CASSLEPWEETQYF
TRBD2	TRBV7-2	few	TRBJ2-2	TGTGCCAGCAGCTTCTGGCTAGCGGGGAACACCGGGGAGCTGTTTTTT	CASSFWLAGNTGELFF
TRBD1	TRBV5-1	few	TRBJ1-2	TGCGCCAGCAGCTTGGCCAGGGGGCAGGGTGGCTACACCTTC	CASSLARGQGGYTF
NA	TRBV10-3	many	TRBJ2-1	TGTGCCATCAGTGGGAACAGGGAGAATGAGCAGTTCTTC	CAISGNRENEQFF
TRBD1	TRBV6-2/TRBV6-3	many	TRBJ2-2	TGTGCCAGCAGTCCCTCGGGACAGGGGACAGGCGGGGAGCTGTTTTTT	CASSPSGQGTGGELFF
TRBD2	TRBV6-2/TRBV6-3	few	TRBJ2-4	TGTGCCAGCAGTTACGACGCCGCTGGACTAGCGGGAATGAACATTCAGTACTTC	CASSYDAAGLAGMNIQYF
NA	TRBV6-5	NA	TRBJ1-6	TGTGCCAGCAGTTACTCGAGGCGGGGAAATTCACCCCTCCACTTT	CASSYSRRGNSPLHF
TRBD2	TRBV28	many	TRBJ2-1	TGTGCCAGCAGACCCCGAACCCTAGCGGGGTCCTACAATGAGCAGTTCTTC	CASRPRTLAGSYNEQFF
TRBD1	TRBV10-3	NA	TRBJ1-4	TGTGCCATCAGGATGGGACAGGGCGAGGGTGAAAAACTGTTTTTT	CAIRMGQGEGEKLFF
NA	TRBV4-3	few	TRBJ1-1	TGCGCCAGCAGCCAAGAGGAGTTCATCCGGAATGAAGCTTTCTTT	CASSQEEFIRNEAFF
TRBD1	TRBV10-3	NA	TRBJ2-2	TGTGCCATCAGTGAACAGGGGGCTCGGGGCACCGGGGAGCTGTTTTTT	CAISEQGARGTGELFF
NA	TRBV5-1	few	TRBJ2-1	TGCGCCAGCAGCCGGGGGGCCCGTGGGAATGAGCAGTTCTTC	CASSRGARGNEQFF
TRBD1	TRBV10-3	NA	TRBJ2-1	TGTGCCGCCCGGCCCGGGACAGGGGAGATTGGGTCCTACAATGAGCAGTTCTTC	CAARPGTGEIGSYNEQFF
NA	TRBV10-3	NA	TRBJ2-3	TGTGCCACCAGGCCCCGAAGGGGCGAGTCATCGGATACGCAGTATTTT	CATRPRRGESSDTQYF
NA	TRBV18	NA	TRBJ2-5	TGTGCCAGCTCCCTAGACACCTTCCAGTACCAAGAGACCCAGTACTTC	CASSLDTFQYQETQYF
TRBD1	TRBV5-6	NA	TRBJ2-7	TGTGCCAGCAGCCGCGGGACAGGGTTGTACGAGCAGTACTTC	CASSRGTGLYEQYF
NA	TRBV12-5	NA	TRBJ2-2	TGTGCTAGTGGTTTAGGGGGAGGGACCGGGGAGCTGTTTTTT	CASGLGGGTGELFF
TRBD1	TRBV24-1	few	TRBJ1-2	TGTGCCACCAGTGATTATGGGACAGGGTATGGCTACACCTTC	CATSDYGTGYGYTF
TRBD2	TRBV13	few	TRBJ2-3	TGTGCCAGCAGCCCCGAAATCGGGGAGCGGGAGGACACAGATACGCAGTATTTT	CASSPEIGEREDTDTQYF
TRBD1	TRBV5-5	few	TRBJ2-7	TGTGCCAGCAGCTCACAAACTCAGGGGGCCCGGGAGCAGTACTTC	CASSSQTQGAREQYF
NA	TRBV20-1	NA	TRBJ1-2	TGCAGTGCTCCGCCCCAGGGTCTAAATGGCTACACCTTC	CSAPPQGLNGYTF
NA	TRBV5-3	many	TRBJ1-2	TGTGCCAGTACGCCGAGAAGATACAGGGAAGCTCCTAACTATGGCTACACCTTC	CASTPRRYREAPNYGYTF
NA	TRBV20-1	many	TRBJ2-1	TGCAGTGCTAGTGGAGGGCACTCCTACAATGAGCAGTTCTTC	CSASGGHSYNEQFF
TRBD1	TRBV3-1	few	TRBJ2-7	TGTGCCAGCAGCCCCCGGGGACAGGGCCTTTGGGAGCAGTACTTC	CASSPRGQGLWEQYF
NA	TRBV20-1	NA	TRBJ1-5	TGCAGTGCTAGAGGGGGGGGACATAGCAATCAGCCCCAGCATTTT	CSARGGGHSNQPQHF
NA	TRBV10-3	NA	TRBJ2-3	TGTGCCAGCACCCACGTCGGACTAACTTATAGCACAGATACGCAGTATTTT	CASTHVGLTYSTDTQYF
NA	TRBV5-1	NA	TRBJ2-7	TGCGCCAGCAGCTTAGGGGAAACGGGGGCCGAGCAGTACTTC	CASSLGETGAEQYF
TRBD1	TRBV18	NA	TRBJ2-7	TGTGCCAGCTCACCGACGCCGGGACAGGGGGCTGTGCAGTACTTC	CASSPTPGQGAVQYF
TRBD1	TRBV29-1	few	TRBJ2-7	TGCAGCGTTGAAAACAGGGGCCGCGTTTACGAGCAGTACTTC	CSVENRGRVYEQYF
TRBD2	TRBV4-3	few	TRBJ2-2	TGCGCCAGCAGCTCCCTTAGCGGGAGGACCACCGGGGAGCTGTTTTTT	CASSSLSGRTTGELFF
NA	TRBV23-1	few	TRBJ2-7	TGCGCCAGCAGTCACCAGGCAACTAGCCGCTCCTACGAGCAGTACTTC	CASSHQATSRSYEQYF
NA	TRBV6-5	few	TRBJ2-7	TGTGCCAGCAGTTCCAACGCCTATCTAGCCTCCTACGAGCAGTACTTC	CASSSNAYLASYEQYF